The present T cell receptor beta chain was sequenced within a study of cytotoxic CD8 clonotypes in ibrutinib-treated CLL (dated by TCRdb to the early 2020s). In the study overall: In this cohort, about 16 patients were treatment-naive and ten to eleven were relapsed/refractory, while around 18 had unmutated IGHV. Patients were still on ibrutinib when every remission and progressive disease sample was collected. Response samples were obtained after a median of around eleven months of treatment, with a range of roughly 6 to 40 months. Cryopreserved peripheral blood mononuclear cells were obtained prior to treatment, at the time of response, and at either disease progression or sustained remission. Responses were partial in some 24 patients and complete in 2; after median 68 months follow-up, about 14 stayed in remission and about twelve progressed. Longitudinal samples were obtainable from 26 of the 86 participants in the trial. Samples averaged about 260,000 productive templates and around 91,000 productive rearrangements. Study-level results and caveats: Public clonotypes were rare and either shrank or stayed stable during treatment, and the rise in clonality at ibrutinib response reflected expansion of private clonotypes. At ibrutinib response clonality went up, during sustained remission it held steady, and at progression it dropped back toward baseline. Lymph node repertoires were not examined, and the timing of sampling was not matched between patients in sustained remission and those whose disease progressed. Baseline clonality was found to be higher than that of age-matched healthy donors and was strongly correlated with circulating CD8+ T-cell counts.

From V the trimming removes 1 base and from J it removes 2 bases, while the gene matches leave 7 bases of the junction unaccounted for. Looking up the germline V gene yields CDR1 MNHNS and CDR2 SASEGT. The CDR3 spans 16 residues, from the cysteine through the phenylalanine. Of the read, only the CDR3 DNA is kept; its 48 bases are in frame from base 1. The table lists this clone with a few counts. Its antigen remains undetermined. Base qualities are not at hand, and no much larger clone is one base apart. A MiSeq instrument was used for deep resolution sequencing, which targeted depths ranging from 1 in 1 million up to 1 in 200,000 T cells, with coverage averaging 10x for each clonotype. TCR beta libraries were generated with the immunoSEQ hsTCRB Kit. Per the original workflow: The data were analyzed with ImmunoSEQ Analyzer and ImmunoSEQ Data Assistant, and V, D and J gene assignments followed IMGT definitions. Clonality, which ranges from 0 to 1, was calculated by subtracting the normalized Shannon entropy of productive rearrangement frequencies from one. Only overrepresented clonotypes making up at least 0.05% of each patient's repertoire were included in the public clonotype analysis. Thirteen age-matched healthy donor repertoires from immuneACCESS served as clonality controls. Held by TCRdb, this immuneACCESS table contains in-frame sequences only and omits some clones. Under half of the omission traces to an unresolved V gene where checked; the cause of the rest is unknown. Clonal size and the V and J genes are those of that table, whereas D and trimming came from the DNA. Recorded for this sample are about 120,000 clones; about 50% of them occurred a single time. The ten biggest clones cover 30% to 45% of the sample.

The time point label on this specimen signifies: around 25 months on ibrutinib. Roughly 2 micrograms of genomic DNA were extracted from cryopreserved PBMCs for TCR beta library preparation. Longitudinal blood samples from CLL patients on ibrutinib monotherapy underwent high-throughput TCR beta sequencing. The patients took part in an open-label, single-center phase 2 trial of ibrutinib monotherapy. The chain is encoded by TRBV6-1 joined to TRBJ2-5; TRBD1 lines up with 7 middle nucleotides. Sequencing used PBMCs, obtained after 24 months of ibrutinib treatment. The sequence came from a human donor with chronic lymphocytic leukemia. The CDR3 has the sequence CASSEVARGHQETQYF. DNA sequence: TGTGCCAGCAGTGAAGTCGCAAGGGGGCATCAAGAGACCCAGTACTTC.